This T cell receptor beta chain was profiled in a study of blood T cell repertoires in COVID-19. About the study: The United States, Italy and Spain supplied acute and convalescent COVID-19 samples.

TCRdb keeps only in-frame clones here, not all; method: immunoSEQ multiplex PCR. This sample has hundreds of thousands of clones, with approximately 89% found just once. CDR1 LNHDA and CDR2 SQIVND come from the germline V gene (reference sequence). This CDR3 is built from 13 residues. V was pared by 2 bases and J by 7 bases, with 9 bases between. This sequence joins TRBV19 and TRBJ2-1; D uncertain. Sequences were obtained from peripheral blood. The receptor comes from a woman aged 25 to 39 with COVID-19, enrolled during active disease. The CDR3 nucleotides are TGTGCCAGTAGTATACGGGTTTCAAATGAGCAGTTCTTC. Translated: CASSIRVSNEQFF.